A selection of T cell receptor beta chains follows, all from one sample in a study of T cell responses to AZD1222 COVID-19 vaccine. TCRdb's copy holds only in-frame clones and misses some; the assay was immunoSEQ multiplex PCR. This table holds roughly 120,000 clones, 80% to 90% found once. The sample was peripheral blood, taken on day 0 of AZD1222 vaccination. Receptor source: an adult in good health. Both conserved end residues are part of each CDR3. D genes are given only for firm matches. Only some rows state a clone size, as once, few, many or a class for expanded clones.

clone_size: .; v_call: TRBV2; j_call: TRBJ2-1; d_call: .; cdr3_nt: TGTGCCAGCAGTGAACAGGGGCAGTTCTTC; cdr3_aa: CASSEQGQFF
clone_size: .; v_call: TRBV5-1; j_call: TRBJ2-2; d_call: TRBD1; cdr3_nt: TGCGCCAGCAGCTTGCAGGGGGCGAGCACCGGGGAGCTGTTTTTT; cdr3_aa: CASSLQGASTGELFF
clone_size: .; v_call: TRBV24-1; j_call: TRBJ2-7; d_call: .; cdr3_nt: TGTGCCACCAGTGGTGCGGGCTCCTACGAGCAGTACTTC; cdr3_aa: CATSGAGSYEQYF
clone_size: .; v_call: TRBV12-3/TRBV12-4; j_call: TRBJ2-1; d_call: .; cdr3_nt: TGTGCCAGCACCAGGGCGGCCTACAATGAGCAGTTCTTC; cdr3_aa: CASTRAAYNEQFF
clone_size: .; v_call: TRBV4-2; j_call: TRBJ2-7; d_call: .; cdr3_nt: TGTGCCAGCAGCCGCGCCCCCACGGGAGATTCCTACGAGCAGTACTTC; cdr3_aa: CASSRAPTGDSYEQYF
clone_size: .; v_call: TRBV3-1/TRBV3-2; j_call: TRBJ1-5; d_call: .; cdr3_nt: TGTGCCAGCAGCCAAGACCTCGTCGAAGGCCAGCCCCAGCATTTT; cdr3_aa: CASSQDLVEGQPQHF
clone_size: few; v_call: TRBV6-6; j_call: TRBJ1-1; d_call: .; cdr3_nt: TGTGCCAGCAGTACGGCGGGGGCCTTGAACACTGAAGCTTTCTTT; cdr3_aa: CASSTAGALNTEAFF
clone_size: .; v_call: TRBV7-2; j_call: TRBJ2-7; d_call: .; cdr3_nt: TGTGCCAGCAGCTTAGAACCATATCGGAGCTACGAGCAGTACTTC; cdr3_aa: CASSLEPYRSYEQYF
clone_size: .; v_call: TRBV6-2/TRBV6-3; j_call: TRBJ2-1; d_call: TRBD2; cdr3_nt: TGTGCCAGCAGTTATCTGGGACTAGTCGTGTATGAGCAGTTCTTC; cdr3_aa: CASSYLGLVVYEQFF
clone_size: .; v_call: TRBV5-1; j_call: TRBJ1-1; d_call: .; cdr3_nt: TGCGCCAGCAGGCCCGGAAACACTGAAGCTTTCTTT; cdr3_aa: CASRPGNTEAFF
clone_size: .; v_call: TRBV7-2; j_call: TRBJ2-1; d_call: TRBD2; cdr3_nt: TGTGCCAGCAGCCAGGGACTAAATGAGCAGTTCTTC; cdr3_aa: CASSQGLNEQFF
clone_size: .; v_call: TRBV7-2; j_call: TRBJ1-1; d_call: .; cdr3_nt: TGTGCCAGCAGCTTTTCCGACAGAAACACTGAAGCTTTCTTT; cdr3_aa: CASSFSDRNTEAFF
clone_size: .; v_call: TRBV19; j_call: TRBJ1-5; d_call: TRBD1; cdr3_nt: TGTGCCAGTACCCCGACAGGGGGGAATCAGCCCCAGCATTTT; cdr3_aa: CASTPTGGNQPQHF
clone_size: .; v_call: TRBV5-6; j_call: TRBJ2-7; d_call: TRBD1; cdr3_nt: TGTGCCAGCAGCCGAAGCTCAGGACAGGGGTTCTACGAGCAGTACTTC; cdr3_aa: CASSRSSGQGFYEQYF
clone_size: .; v_call: TRBV28; j_call: TRBJ1-2; d_call: TRBD1; cdr3_nt: TGTGCCAGCAGACCCCATGGACAGGGGAACTATGGCTACACCTTC; cdr3_aa: CASRPHGQGNYGYTF
clone_size: .; v_call: TRBV18; j_call: TRBJ2-7; d_call: TRBD2; cdr3_nt: TGTGCCAGCTCGGAGGCTAGCGGCTACGAGCAGTACTTC; cdr3_aa: CASSEASGYEQYF
clone_size: .; v_call: TRBV28; j_call: TRBJ2-6; d_call: TRBD2; cdr3_nt: TGTGCCAGCAACCAATGGGGGGGCTCTGGGGCCAACGTCCTGACTTTC; cdr3_aa: CASNQWGGSGANVLTF